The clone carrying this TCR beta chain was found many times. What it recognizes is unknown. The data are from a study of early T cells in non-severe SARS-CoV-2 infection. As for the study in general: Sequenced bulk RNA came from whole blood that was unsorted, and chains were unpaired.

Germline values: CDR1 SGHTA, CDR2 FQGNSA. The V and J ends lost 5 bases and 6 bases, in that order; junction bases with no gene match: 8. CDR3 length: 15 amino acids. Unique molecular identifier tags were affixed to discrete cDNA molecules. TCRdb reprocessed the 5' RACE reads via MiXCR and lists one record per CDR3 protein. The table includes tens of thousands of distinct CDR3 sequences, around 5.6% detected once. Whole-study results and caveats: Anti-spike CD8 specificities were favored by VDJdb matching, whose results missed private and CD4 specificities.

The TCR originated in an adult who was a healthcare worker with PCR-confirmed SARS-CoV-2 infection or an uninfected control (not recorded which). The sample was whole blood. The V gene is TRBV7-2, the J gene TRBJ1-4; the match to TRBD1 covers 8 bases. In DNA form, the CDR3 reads TGTGCCAGCAGCGCCGACAGGGGTAGGGATGAAAAACTGTTTTTT. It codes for CASSADRGRDEKLFF.